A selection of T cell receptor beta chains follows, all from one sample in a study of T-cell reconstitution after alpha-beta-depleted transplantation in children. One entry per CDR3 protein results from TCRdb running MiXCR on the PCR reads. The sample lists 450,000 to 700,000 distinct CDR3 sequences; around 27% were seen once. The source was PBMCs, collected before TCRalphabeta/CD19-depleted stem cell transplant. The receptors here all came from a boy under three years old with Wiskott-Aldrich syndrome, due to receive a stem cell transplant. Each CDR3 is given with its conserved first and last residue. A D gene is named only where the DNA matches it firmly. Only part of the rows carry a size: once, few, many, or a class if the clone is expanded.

DNA: TGCGCCAGCAGCTTGACCGTGGGGACTGAAGCTTTCTTT; CDR3: CASSLTVGTEAFF; D: NA; V: TRBV5-1; J: TRBJ1-1; length: 13; size: few
DNA: TGTGCCAGCAGCTGGCCGACTAGTAACTACGAGCAGTACTTC; CDR3: CASSWPTSNYEQYF; D: NA; V: TRBV5-5; J: TRBJ2-7; length: 14; size: NA
DNA: TGCGCCAGCAGCCTTGGTGTCGACCTGCAGTATTTT; CDR3: CASSLGVDLQYF; D: NA; V: TRBV5-1; J: TRBJ2-3; length: 12; size: few
DNA: TGTGCCAGCAGCGCTTGGACAGGGAGCAATTCACCCCTCCACTTT; CDR3: CASSAWTGSNSPLHF; D: TRBD1; V: TRBV5-6; J: TRBJ1-6; length: 15; size: few
DNA: TGCAGTGCTACGGGACCGATGAATGAAAAACTGTTTTTT; CDR3: CSATGPMNEKLFF; D: NA; V: TRBV20-1; J: TRBJ1-4; length: 13; size: NA
DNA: TGTGCCAGCAGCTTTCCGTCTGGGGCCACAGATACGCAGTATTTT; CDR3: CASSFPSGATDTQYF; D: NA; V: TRBV7-6; J: TRBJ2-3; length: 15; size: NA
DNA: TGTGCCAGCGAGCTCGGGGCGAACACTGAAGCTTTCTTT; CDR3: CASELGANTEAFF; D: NA; V: TRBV11-2; J: TRBJ1-1; length: 13; size: NA
DNA: TGCAGCGTTCTAGGGACTAGCGGGAGTATCTACGAGCAGTACTTC; CDR3: CSVLGTSGSIYEQYF; D: TRBD2; V: TRBV29-1; J: TRBJ2-7; length: 15; size: NA
DNA: TGCGCCAGCAGCCAAGACGACCGGGCCCCCGGCATTCAGTACTTC; CDR3: CASSQDDRAPGIQYF; D: NA; V: TRBV4-1; J: TRBJ2-4; length: 15; size: few
DNA: TGTGCCAGCTCACCTTCGTTCGACAGGGGGCTTTACAATGGGCAGTTCTTC; CDR3: CASSPSFDRGLYNGQFF; D: TRBD1; V: TRBV18; J: TRBJ2-1; length: 17; size: NA
DNA: TGCAGTGCTGGCGAAGAGACCCAGTACTTC; CDR3: CSAGEETQYF; D: NA; V: TRBV20-1; J: TRBJ2-5; length: 10; size: many
DNA: TGCGCCAGCAGACGGACAGGGGTGAACACCGGGGAGCTGTTTTTT; CDR3: CASRRTGVNTGELFF; D: TRBD1; V: TRBV5-1; J: TRBJ2-2; length: 15; size: many
DNA: TGTGCCAGCAGCCGTGCCTTAGCGGGAGGGTACCACGAGCAGTACTTC; CDR3: CASSRALAGGYHEQYF; D: TRBD2; V: TRBV4-2; J: TRBJ2-7; length: 16; size: few
DNA: TGCAGTGCTAGAGTTCGGAGGCCCCAAGAGACCCAGTACTTC; CDR3: CSARVRRPQETQYF; D: NA; V: TRBV20-1; J: TRBJ2-5; length: 14; size: NA
DNA: TGCAGTGCTAGGGTCCTAGCGGGAGATGGAGATACGCAGTATTTT; CDR3: CSARVLAGDGDTQYF; D: TRBD2; V: TRBV20-1; J: TRBJ2-3; length: 15; size: NA
DNA: TGCGCCAGCAGCGCCGGACAGGGAGGCCAAGAGACCCAGTACTTC; CDR3: CASSAGQGGQETQYF; D: TRBD1; V: TRBV5-1; J: TRBJ2-5; length: 15; size: few